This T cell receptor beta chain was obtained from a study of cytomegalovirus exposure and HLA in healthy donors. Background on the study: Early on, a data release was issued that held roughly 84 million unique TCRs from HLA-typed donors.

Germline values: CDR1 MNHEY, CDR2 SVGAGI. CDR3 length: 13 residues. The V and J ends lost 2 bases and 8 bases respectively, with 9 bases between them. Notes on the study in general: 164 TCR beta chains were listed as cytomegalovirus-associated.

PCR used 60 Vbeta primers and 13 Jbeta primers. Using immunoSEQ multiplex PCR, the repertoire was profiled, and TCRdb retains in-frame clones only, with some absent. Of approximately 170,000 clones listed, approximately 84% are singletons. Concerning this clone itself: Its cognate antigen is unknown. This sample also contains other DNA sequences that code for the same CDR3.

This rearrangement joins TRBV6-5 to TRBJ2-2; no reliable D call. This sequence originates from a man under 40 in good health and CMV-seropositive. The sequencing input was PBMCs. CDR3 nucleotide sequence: TGTGCCAGCAGTTACGAGGCTACTGGGGAGCTGTTTTTT. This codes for CASSYEATGELFF.